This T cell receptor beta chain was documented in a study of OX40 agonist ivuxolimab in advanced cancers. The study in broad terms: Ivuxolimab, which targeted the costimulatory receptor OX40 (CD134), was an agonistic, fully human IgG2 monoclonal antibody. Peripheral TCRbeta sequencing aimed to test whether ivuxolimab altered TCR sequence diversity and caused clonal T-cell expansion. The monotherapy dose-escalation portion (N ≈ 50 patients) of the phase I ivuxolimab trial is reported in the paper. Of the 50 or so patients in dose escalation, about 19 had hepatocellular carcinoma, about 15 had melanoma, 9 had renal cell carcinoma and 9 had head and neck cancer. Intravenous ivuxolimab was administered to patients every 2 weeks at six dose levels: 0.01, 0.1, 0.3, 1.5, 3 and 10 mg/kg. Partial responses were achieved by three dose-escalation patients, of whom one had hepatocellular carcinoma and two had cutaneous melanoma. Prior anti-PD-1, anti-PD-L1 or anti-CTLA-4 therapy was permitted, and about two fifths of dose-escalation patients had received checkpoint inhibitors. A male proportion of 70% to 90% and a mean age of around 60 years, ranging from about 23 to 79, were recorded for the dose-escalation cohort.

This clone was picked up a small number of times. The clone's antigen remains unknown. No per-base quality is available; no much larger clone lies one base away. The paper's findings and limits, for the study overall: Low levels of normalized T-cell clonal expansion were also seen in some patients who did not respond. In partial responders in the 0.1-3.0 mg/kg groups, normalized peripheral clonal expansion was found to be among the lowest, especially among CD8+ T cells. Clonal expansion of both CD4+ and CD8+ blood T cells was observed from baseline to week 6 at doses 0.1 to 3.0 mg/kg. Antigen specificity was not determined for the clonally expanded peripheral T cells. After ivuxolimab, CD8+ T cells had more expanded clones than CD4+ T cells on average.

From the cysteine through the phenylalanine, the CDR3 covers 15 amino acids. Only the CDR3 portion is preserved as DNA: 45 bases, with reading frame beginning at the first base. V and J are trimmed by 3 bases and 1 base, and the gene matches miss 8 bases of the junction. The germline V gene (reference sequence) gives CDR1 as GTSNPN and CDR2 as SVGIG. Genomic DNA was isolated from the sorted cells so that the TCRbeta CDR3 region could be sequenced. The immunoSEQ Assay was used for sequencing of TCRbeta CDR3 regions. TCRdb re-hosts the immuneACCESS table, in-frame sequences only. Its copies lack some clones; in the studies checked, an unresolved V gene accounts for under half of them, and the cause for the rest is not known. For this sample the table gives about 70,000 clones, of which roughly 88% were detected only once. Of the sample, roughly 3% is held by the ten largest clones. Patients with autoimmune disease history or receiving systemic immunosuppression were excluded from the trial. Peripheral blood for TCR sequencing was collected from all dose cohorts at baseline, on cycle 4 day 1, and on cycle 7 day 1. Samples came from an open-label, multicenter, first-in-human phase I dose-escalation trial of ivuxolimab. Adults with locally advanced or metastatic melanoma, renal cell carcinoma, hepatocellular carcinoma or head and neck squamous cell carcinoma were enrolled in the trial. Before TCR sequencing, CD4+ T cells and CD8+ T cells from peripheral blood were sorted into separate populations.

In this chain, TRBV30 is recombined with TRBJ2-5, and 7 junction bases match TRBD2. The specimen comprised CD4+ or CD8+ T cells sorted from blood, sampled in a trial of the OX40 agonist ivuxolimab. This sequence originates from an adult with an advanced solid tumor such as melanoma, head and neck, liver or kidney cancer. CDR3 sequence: CAWRANLAAQETQYF. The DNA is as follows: TGTGCCTGGAGGGCCAACCTAGCGGCCCAAGAGACCCAGTACTTC.